Listed below are T cell receptor beta chains from one sample, sequenced in a study of blood T cells in healthy people across ages. TCRdb ran MiXCR on the 5' RACE reads and lists one entry per CDR3 protein. The profile shows over 1.5 million distinct CDR3 sequences, about 49% of them singletons. Specimen: blood. Every receptor here comes from a woman aged 40-49 years in good health. Both conserved end residues are part of each CDR3. Each record gives: clone size, J gene, D gene, V gene, CDR3 protein, CDR3 DNA. A D gene is named only where the DNA matches it firmly. Size values are once, few and many counts, or a class for expanded clones, and some rows have none.

>NA|TRBJ2-3|NA|TRBV20-1
CSAQVASPTDTQYF
TGCAGTGCCCAGGTGGCTTCCCCCACAGATACGCAGTATTTT
>NA|TRBJ2-6|NA|TRBV19
CASSLNPDSSGANVLTF
TGTGCCAGTAGTCTCAACCCGGACAGCTCTGGGGCCAACGTCCTGACTTTC
>few|TRBJ2-7|NA|TRBV7-9
CASSALGVSSYEQYF
TGTGCCAGCAGCGCTTTGGGGGTGAGCTCCTACGAGCAGTACTTC
>NA|TRBJ2-1|NA|TRBV3-1
CASSQGRDDDPYNEQFF
TGTGCCAGCAGCCAAGGCCGGGACGACGACCCCTACAATGAGCAGTTCTTC
>NA|TRBJ1-5|TRBD1|TRBV7-2
CASTTGQGSRNQPQHF
TGTGCCAGCACCACCGGACAGGGTTCTCGCAATCAGCCCCAGCATTTT
>NA|TRBJ2-5|NA|TRBV12-3/TRBV12-4
CASSHQQGTQETQYF
TGTGCCAGCAGCCATCAGCAAGGGACCCAAGAGACCCAGTACTTC
>NA|TRBJ2-3|NA|TRBV18
CASSPSTDMQYF
TGTGCCAGCTCACCAAGCACAGATATGCAGTATTTT
>NA|TRBJ2-1|NA|TRBV7-3
CASSSGFSETQFF
TGTGCCAGCAGCTCCGGGTTTTCAGAGACCCAGTTCTTC
>NA|TRBJ1-6|NA|TRBV7-2
CASSLVGQGGRVSDSPLHF
TGTGCCAGCAGCTTAGTAGGGCAGGGTGGTAGAGTTAGTGATTCACCCCTCCACTTT
>NA|TRBJ1-2|NA|TRBV7-2
CASSQPGEVYGYTF
TGTGCCAGCAGCCAACCTGGAGAGGTCTATGGCTACACCTTC
>few|TRBJ2-7|NA|TRBV7-2
CASTGQYYEQYF
TGTGCCAGCACCGGACAGTACTACGAGCAGTACTTC
>NA|TRBJ2-7|NA|TRBV3-1
CASSQIGVSSYEQYF
TGTGCCAGCAGCCAAATCGGCGTCAGTTCCTACGAGCAGTACTTC
>NA|TRBJ2-1|NA|TRBV29-1
CSAGGSAGRNYNEQFF
TGCAGCGCAGGGGGATCAGCGGGGCGGAATTACAATGAGCAGTTCTTC
>NA|TRBJ2-6|NA|TRBV5-1
CASSLLDYLGANVLTF
TGCGCCAGCAGCTTGTTGGACTACCTTGGGGCCAACGTCCTGACTTTC
>NA|TRBJ2-6|NA|TRBV6-5
CASSEFRNPGANVLTF
TGTGCCAGCAGCGAGTTTCGAAATCCTGGGGCCAACGTCCTGACTTTC
>NA|TRBJ1-2|NA|TRBV4-2
CASSQPTGTYTF
TGTGCCAGCAGCCAACCAACCGGGACCTACACCTTC